One T cell receptor beta chain is described in this entry. Donors were grouped by their self-reported clinical history. This entry is derived from a study of blood T cell repertoires in COVID-19. As for the study in general: Spain, Italy and the United States supplied samples that represented acute and convalescent COVID-19.

Authors' analysis steps: Reference gene primer amplification in the assay estimated nucleated cell counts. Sequencing was performed with immunoSEQ multiplex PCR; in TCRdb, only in-frame clones are kept and a portion is missing. V and J calls plus clone size are reproduced from that table; the DNA served to infer D and trimming. The sample contains 400,000 to 550,000 clones, around 90% of which appear only once. Germline V gene lookup returns CDR1 SGDLS and CDR2 YYNGEE. The CDR3 runs 14 residues. Between the trimmed V and J ends, which lost 4 bases and 2 bases, there was a span of 13 bases. Specimen: PBMCs or T cells enriched from blood (not recorded which). The sequence was collected from a woman under 30 with acute COVID-19. The rearrangement joins TRBV9 to TRBJ2-7; weak D call: TRBD1 (6 bases). Written as DNA, the CDR3 is TGTGCCAGCAGCCCCTCAACAGGGACCTACGAGCAGTACTTC. It yields the protein CASSPSTGTYEQYF.